The 2 T cell receptor beta chains in this list originate from one sample, sequenced in a study of identical twins. TCRdb reprocessed the 5' RACE reads with MiXCR, giving one entry per CDR3 protein. The sample includes under 250,000 distinct CDR3 sequences, approximately 8.3% of them seen just once. The same data also contributed to another study, on yellow fever vaccine responses in identical twins.

Sequencing input: memory (CD45RO+) T cells sorted from blood. These receptors all stem from a woman under 30 in good health.

This clonotype has just a few counts. J is TRBJ2-3 and V is TRBV6-4, with 10 bases fitting TRBD2. With V trimmed by 6 bases and J by 4 bases, 10 bases remained unmatched. The CDR3 totals 16 residues. The V gene's germline CDR1 is MRHNA and CDR2 SNTAGT. The chain's CDR3 is CASSATAGGLADTQYF. CDR3 sequence (DNA): TGTGCCAGCAGCGCTACAGCGGGGGGGCTGGCAGATACGCAGTATTTT.

The rearrangement uses TRBV15 and TRBJ2-3, with D possibly TRBD1 on 5 matching bases. The CDR3 has 17 residues. V was cut by 0 bases and J by 0 bases, with 13 bases left in between. Germline V gene data show CDR1 as LNHNV and CDR2 as YYDKDF (reference sequence). CDR3 protein: CATSRERAGWSTDTQYF. DNA of the CDR3: TGTGCCACCAGCAGAGAGAGAGCAGGGTGGAGCACAGATACGCAGTATTTT.